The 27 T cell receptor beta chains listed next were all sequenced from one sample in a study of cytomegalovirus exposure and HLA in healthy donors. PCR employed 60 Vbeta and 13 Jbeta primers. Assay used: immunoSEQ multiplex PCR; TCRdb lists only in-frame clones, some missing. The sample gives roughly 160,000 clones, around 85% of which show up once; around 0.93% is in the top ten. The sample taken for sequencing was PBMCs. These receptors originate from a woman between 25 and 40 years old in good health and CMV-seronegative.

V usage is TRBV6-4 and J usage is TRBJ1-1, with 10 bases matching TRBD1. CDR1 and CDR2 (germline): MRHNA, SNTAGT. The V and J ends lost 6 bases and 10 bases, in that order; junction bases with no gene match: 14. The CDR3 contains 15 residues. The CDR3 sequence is CASSSQGQGRSVAFF. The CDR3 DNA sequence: TGTGCCAGCAGCTCACAGGGACAGGGGCGAAGTGTAGCTTTCTTT.

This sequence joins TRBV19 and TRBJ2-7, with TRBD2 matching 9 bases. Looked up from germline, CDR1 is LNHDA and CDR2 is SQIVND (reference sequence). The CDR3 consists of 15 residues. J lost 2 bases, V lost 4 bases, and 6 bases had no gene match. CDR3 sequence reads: CASSTGASGAYEQYF. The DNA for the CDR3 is TGTGCCAGTAGTACAGGGGCTAGCGGGGCCTACGAGCAGTACTTC.

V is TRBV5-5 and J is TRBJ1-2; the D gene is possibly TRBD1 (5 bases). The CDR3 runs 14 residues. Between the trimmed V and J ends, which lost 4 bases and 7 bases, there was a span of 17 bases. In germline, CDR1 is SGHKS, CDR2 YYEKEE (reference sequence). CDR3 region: CASSPQGGLGGYTF. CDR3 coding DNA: TGTGCCAGCAGCCCCCAGGGTGGGCTAGGTGGCTACACCTTC.

The CDR3 sequence: CASSIRGSYNSPLHF. As DNA, the CDR3 is TGTGCCAGCAGTATAAGAGGCTCCTATAATTCACCCCTCCACTTT. This chain joins TRBV27 and TRBJ1-6; D ambiguous. The CDR3 runs to 15 residues. The V end lost 5 bases, the J end lost 0 bases, and 8 bases lay between the germline ends. Germline-derived CDR1 and CDR2 are MNHEY and SMNVEV (reference sequence).

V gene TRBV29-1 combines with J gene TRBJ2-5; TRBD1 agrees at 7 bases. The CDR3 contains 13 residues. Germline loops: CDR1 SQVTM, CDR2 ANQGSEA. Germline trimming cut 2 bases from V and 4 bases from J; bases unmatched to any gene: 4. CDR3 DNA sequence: TGCAGCGTTGAACACAGGGGCTTAGAGACCCAGTACTTC. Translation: CSVEHRGLETQYF.

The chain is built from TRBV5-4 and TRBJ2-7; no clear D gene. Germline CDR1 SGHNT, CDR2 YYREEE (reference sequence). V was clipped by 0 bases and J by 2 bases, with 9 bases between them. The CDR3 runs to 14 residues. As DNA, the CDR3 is TGTGCCAGCAGCTTGGCGCTCAACACCTACGAGCAGTACTTC. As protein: CASSLALNTYEQYF.

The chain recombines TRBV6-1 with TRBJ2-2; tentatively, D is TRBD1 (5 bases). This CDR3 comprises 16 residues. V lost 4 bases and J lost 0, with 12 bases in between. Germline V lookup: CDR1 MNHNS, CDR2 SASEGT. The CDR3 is CASSARTHANTGELFF. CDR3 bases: TGTGCCAGCAGTGCACGGACACACGCGAACACCGGGGAGCTGTTTTTT.

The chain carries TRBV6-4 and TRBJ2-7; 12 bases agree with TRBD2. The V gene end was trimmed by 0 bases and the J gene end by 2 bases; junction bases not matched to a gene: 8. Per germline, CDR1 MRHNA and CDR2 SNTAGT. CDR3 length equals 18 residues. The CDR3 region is CASSDSRGLAGTPYEQYF. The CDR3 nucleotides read TGTGCCAGCAGTGACTCGAGAGGACTAGCGGGGACCCCCTACGAGCAGTACTTC.

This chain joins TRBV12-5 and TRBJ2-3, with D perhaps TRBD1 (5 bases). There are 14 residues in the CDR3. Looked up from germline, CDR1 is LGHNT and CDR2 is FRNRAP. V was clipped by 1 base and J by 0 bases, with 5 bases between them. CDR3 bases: TGTGCTAGTGGTTTGGGACAGAGCACAGATACGCAGTATTTT. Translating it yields CASGLGQSTDTQYF.

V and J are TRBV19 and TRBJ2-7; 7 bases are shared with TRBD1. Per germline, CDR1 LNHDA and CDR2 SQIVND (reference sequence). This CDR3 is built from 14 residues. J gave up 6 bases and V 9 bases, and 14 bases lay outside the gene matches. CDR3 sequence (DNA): TGTGCCAGCCCCTCCGGCAGGGGGATGCGCGAGCAGTACTTC. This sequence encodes CASPSGRGMREQYF.

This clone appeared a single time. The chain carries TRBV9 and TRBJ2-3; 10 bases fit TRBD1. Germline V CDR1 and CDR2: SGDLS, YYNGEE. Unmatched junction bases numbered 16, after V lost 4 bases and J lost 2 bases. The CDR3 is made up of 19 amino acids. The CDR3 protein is CASSPRTGTGAGNTDTQYF. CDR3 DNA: TGTGCCAGCAGCCCTCGAACCGGGACAGGGGCCGGCAACACAGATACGCAGTATTTT.

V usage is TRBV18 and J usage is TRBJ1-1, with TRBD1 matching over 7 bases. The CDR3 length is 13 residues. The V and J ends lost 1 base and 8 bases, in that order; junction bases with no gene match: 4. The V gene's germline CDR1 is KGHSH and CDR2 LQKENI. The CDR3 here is CASSPQTGSEAFF. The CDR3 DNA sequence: TGTGCCAGCTCACCACAGACAGGGTCGGAAGCTTTCTTT.

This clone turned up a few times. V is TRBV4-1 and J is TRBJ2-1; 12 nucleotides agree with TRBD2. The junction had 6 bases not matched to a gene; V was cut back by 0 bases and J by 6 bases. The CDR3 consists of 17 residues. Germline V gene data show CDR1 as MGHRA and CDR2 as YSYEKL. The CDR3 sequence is CASSQDGGTSGRNEQFF. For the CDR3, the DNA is TGCGCCAGCAGCCAAGATGGAGGGACTAGCGGGCGCAATGAGCAGTTCTTC.

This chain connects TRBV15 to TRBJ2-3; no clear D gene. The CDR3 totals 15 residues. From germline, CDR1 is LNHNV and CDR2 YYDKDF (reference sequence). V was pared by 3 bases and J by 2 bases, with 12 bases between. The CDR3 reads CATSRGDDFTDTQYF. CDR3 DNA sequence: TGTGCCACCAGCAGGGGTGACGACTTCACAGATACGCAGTATTTT.

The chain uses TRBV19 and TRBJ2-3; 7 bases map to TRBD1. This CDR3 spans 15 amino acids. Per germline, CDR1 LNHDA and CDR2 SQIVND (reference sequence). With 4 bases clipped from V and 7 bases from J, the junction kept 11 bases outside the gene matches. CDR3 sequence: CASSNHRGMLNTQYF. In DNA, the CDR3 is TGTGCCAGTAGTAACCACAGGGGAATGTTGAATACGCAGTATTTT.

The CDR3 sequence is CASSVAGVGDEQYF. The CDR3 DNA follows: TGTGCCAGCAGCGTAGCTGGGGTCGGGGACGAGCAGTACTTC. The chain couples TRBV9 to TRBJ2-7; perhaps TRBD2 as D (5 bases). Per the germline V gene, CDR1 is SGDLS and CDR2 is YYNGEE. Trimming shortened V by 0 bases and J by 5 bases, and 12 bases separated the two germline ends. The CDR3 runs 14 residues.

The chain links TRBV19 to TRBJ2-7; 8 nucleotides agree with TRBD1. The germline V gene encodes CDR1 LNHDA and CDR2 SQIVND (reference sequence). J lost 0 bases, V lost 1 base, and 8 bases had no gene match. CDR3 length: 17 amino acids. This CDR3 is CASSIGRTGKTSYEQYF. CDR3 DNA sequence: TGTGCCAGTAGTATAGGGCGGACAGGGAAGACCTCCTACGAGCAGTACTTC.

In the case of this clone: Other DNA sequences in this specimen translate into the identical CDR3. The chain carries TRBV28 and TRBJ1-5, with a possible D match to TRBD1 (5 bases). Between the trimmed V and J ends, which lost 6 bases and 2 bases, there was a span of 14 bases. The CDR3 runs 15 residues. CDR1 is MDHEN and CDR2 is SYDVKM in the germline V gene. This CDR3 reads CASSQGGGGNQPQHF. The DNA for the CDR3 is TGTGCCAGCAGCCAGGGAGGAGGAGGCAATCAGCCCCAGCATTTT.

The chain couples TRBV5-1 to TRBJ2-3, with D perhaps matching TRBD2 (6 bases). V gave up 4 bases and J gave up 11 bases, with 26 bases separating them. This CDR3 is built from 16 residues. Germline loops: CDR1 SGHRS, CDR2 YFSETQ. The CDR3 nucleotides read TGCGCCAGCAGCAAAGGAGCGGGCGGGCCCGGGGTGAGGCAGTATTTT. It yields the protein CASSKGAGGPGVRQYF.

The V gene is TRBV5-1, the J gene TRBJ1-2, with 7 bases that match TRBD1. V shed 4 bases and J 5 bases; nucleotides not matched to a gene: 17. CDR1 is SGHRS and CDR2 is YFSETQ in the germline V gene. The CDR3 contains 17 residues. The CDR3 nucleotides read TGCGCCAGCAGCATGCGGCGGACGACAGGGTCAGGGTATGGCTACACCTTC. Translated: CASSMRRTTGSGYGYTF.

The CDR3 nucleotides read TGCGCCAGCAGCCCCCGCGGGGCAATCTACGAGCAGTACTTC. It translates to CASSPRGAIYEQYF. This chain joins TRBV4-1 and TRBJ2-7; a weak D match, TRBD2 (6 bases). V dropped 4 bases and J dropped 3 bases, with 13 bases sitting between them. This CDR3 has 14 residues. Per germline, CDR1 MGHRA and CDR2 YSYEKL.

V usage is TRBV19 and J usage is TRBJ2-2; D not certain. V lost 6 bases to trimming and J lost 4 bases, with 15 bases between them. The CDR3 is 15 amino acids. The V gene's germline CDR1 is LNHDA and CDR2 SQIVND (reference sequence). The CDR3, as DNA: TGTGCCAGTAGATTCGATCGCCGTAGCACCGGGGAGCTGTTTTTT. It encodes CASRFDRRSTGELFF.

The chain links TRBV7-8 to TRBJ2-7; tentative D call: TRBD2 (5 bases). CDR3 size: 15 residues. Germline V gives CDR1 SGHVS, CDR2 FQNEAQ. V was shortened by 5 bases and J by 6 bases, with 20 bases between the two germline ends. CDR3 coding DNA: TGTGCCAGCAGCCTAATCCGAACTACTGGGAGCGAGCAGTACTTC. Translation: CASSLIRTTGSEQYF.

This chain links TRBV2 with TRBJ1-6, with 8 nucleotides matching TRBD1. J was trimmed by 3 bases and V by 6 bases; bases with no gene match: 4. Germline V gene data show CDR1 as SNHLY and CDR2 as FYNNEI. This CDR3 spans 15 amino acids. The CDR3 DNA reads TGTGCCAGCAGGGCAGGGGGCAACTATAATTCACCCCTCCACTTT. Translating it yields CASRAGGNYNSPLHF.

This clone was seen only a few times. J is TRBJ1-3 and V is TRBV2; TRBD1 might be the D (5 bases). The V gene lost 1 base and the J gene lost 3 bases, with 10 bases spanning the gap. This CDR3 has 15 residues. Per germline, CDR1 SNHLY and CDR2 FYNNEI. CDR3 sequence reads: CASSEVGGSGNTIYF. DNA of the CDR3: TGTGCCAGCAGTGAAGTCGGGGGAAGTGGAAACACCATATATTTT.

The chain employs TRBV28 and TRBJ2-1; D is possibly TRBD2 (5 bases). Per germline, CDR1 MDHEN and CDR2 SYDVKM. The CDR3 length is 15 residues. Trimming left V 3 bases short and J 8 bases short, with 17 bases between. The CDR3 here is CASSLRGSVRDEQFF. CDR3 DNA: TGTGCCAGCAGTTTGAGAGGGTCGGTTCGGGATGAGCAGTTCTTC.

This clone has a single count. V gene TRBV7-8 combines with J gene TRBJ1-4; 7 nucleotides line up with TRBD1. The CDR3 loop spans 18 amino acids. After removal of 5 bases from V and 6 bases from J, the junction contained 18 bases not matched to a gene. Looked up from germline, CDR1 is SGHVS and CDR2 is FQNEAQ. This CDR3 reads CASSPRRGRPFSHEKLFF. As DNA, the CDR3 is TGTGCCAGCAGCCCCCGCAGGGGGAGGCCTTTCAGTCATGAAAAACTGTTTTTT. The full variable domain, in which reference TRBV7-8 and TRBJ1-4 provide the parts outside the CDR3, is GAGVSQSPRYKVAKRGQDVALRCDPISGHVSLFWYQQALGQGPEFLTYFQNEAQLDKSGLPSDRFFAERPEGSVSTLKIQRTQQEDSAVYLCASSPRRGRPFSHEKLFFGSGTQLSVL.